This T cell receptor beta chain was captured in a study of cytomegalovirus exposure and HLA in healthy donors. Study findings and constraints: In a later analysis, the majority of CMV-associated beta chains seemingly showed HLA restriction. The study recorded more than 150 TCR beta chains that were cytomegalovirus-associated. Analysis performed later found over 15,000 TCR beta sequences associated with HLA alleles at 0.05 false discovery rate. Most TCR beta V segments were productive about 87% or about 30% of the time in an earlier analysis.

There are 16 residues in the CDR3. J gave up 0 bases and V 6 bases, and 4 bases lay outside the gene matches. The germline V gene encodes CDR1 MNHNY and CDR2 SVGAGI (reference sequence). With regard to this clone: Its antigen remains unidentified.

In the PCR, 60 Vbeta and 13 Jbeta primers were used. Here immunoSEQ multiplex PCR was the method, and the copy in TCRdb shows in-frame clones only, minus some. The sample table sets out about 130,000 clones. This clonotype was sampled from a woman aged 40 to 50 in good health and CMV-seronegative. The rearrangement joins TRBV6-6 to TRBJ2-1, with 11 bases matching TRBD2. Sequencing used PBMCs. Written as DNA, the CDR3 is TGTGCCAGCAGGCCTAGCGGGGGGAGCTCCTACAATGAGCAGTTCTTC. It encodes CASRPSGGSSYNEQFF.